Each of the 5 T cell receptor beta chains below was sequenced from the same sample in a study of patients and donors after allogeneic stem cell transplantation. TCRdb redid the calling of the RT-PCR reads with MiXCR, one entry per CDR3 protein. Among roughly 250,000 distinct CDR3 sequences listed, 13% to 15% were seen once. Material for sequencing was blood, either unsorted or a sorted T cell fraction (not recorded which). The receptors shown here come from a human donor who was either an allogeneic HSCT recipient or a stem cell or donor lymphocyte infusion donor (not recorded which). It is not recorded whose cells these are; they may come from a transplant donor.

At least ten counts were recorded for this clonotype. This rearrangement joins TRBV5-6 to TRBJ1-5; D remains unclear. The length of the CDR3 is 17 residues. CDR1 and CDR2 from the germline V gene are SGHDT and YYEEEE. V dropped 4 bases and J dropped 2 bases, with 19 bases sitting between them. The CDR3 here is CASSRSFARGGNQPQHF. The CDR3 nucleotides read TGTGCCAGCAGCCGGTCTTTCGCCCGCGGGGGCAATCAGCCCCAGCATTTT.

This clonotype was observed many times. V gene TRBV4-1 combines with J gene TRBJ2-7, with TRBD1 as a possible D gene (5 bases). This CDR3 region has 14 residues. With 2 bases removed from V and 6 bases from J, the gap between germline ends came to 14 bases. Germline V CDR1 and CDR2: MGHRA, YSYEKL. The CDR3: CASSQPGPQGEQYF. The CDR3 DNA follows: TGCGCCAGCAGCCAACCTGGGCCCCAGGGCGAGCAGTACTTC.

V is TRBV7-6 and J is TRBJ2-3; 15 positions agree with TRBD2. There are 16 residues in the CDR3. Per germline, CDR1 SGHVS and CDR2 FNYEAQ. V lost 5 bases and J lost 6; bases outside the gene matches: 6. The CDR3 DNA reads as TGTGCCAGCAGCCCCGTTGGACTAGCGGGGGGGGATACGCAGTATTTT. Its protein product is CASSPVGLAGGDTQYF.

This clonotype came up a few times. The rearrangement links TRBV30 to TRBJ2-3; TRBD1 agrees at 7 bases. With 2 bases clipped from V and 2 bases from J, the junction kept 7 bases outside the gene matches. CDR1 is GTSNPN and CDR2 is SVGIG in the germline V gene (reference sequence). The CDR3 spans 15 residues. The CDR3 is CAWSITGAYTDTQYF. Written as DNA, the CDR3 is TGTGCCTGGAGTATAACAGGGGCCTACACAGATACGCAGTATTTT.

Written as DNA, the CDR3 is TGCGCCAGCAGCCAAGGATTTGGGCCTAACACCGGGGAGCTGTTTTTT. It yields the protein CASSQGFGPNTGELFF. V is TRBV4-1 and J is TRBJ2-2; D call uncertain. In germline, CDR1 is MGHRA, CDR2 YSYEKL. V was pared by 1 base and J by 2 bases, with 11 bases between. CDR3 length: 16 amino acids.